Listed below are T cell receptor beta chains from one sample, sequenced in a study of cytomegalovirus exposure and HLA in healthy donors. Generated by immunoSEQ multiplex PCR, the TCRdb table keeps only in-frame clones and is missing some. The sample contains around 180,000 clones, 70% to 90% of which appear only once. Material: PBMCs. These receptors came from a woman aged 18-35 years in good health and CMV-seronegative. Both conserved end residues are part of each CDR3. Fields, in order: D gene, V gene, clone size, J gene, CDR3 DNA, CDR3 protein. D genes are given only for firm matches. For some rows the clone size is stated as once, few or many, or as a class when expanded; others skip it.

d_call: TRBD2; v_call: TRBV7-6; clone_size: NA; j_call: TRBJ2-5; cdr3_nt: TGTGCCAGCAGCTATAGGGAGCGGGGGGAGTGGGAGACCCAGTACTTC; cdr3_aa: CASSYRERGEWETQYF
d_call: TRBD2; v_call: TRBV16; clone_size: few; j_call: TRBJ2-3; cdr3_nt: TGTGCCAGCAGCCAAGCGGGAGGGACAGATACGCAGTATTTT; cdr3_aa: CASSQAGGTDTQYF
d_call: TRBD1; v_call: TRBV29-1; clone_size: few; j_call: TRBJ2-7; cdr3_nt: TGCAGCGCGGGACAGGCCTCCTACGAGCAGTACTTC; cdr3_aa: CSAGQASYEQYF
d_call: NA; v_call: TRBV10-2; clone_size: once; j_call: TRBJ1-2; cdr3_nt: TGCGCCAGCTCCCAGACAGGCCGCTATGGCTACACCTTC; cdr3_aa: CASSQTGRYGYTF
d_call: TRBD1; v_call: TRBV28; clone_size: NA; j_call: TRBJ1-6; cdr3_nt: TGTGCCAGCAGTGACAGGGGGGGATCCTATAATTCACCCCTCCACTTT; cdr3_aa: CASSDRGGSYNSPLHF
d_call: TRBD2; v_call: TRBV5-1; clone_size: NA; j_call: TRBJ2-1; cdr3_nt: TGCGCCAGCAGCTTGAGCGGGAGCGCGAATGAGCAGTTCTTC; cdr3_aa: CASSLSGSANEQFF
d_call: NA; v_call: TRBV19; clone_size: once; j_call: TRBJ2-3; cdr3_nt: TGTGCCAGTAGTATGGTCAGGGGTTCGGATACGCAGTATTTT; cdr3_aa: CASSMVRGSDTQYF
d_call: NA; v_call: TRBV18; clone_size: few; j_call: TRBJ1-2; cdr3_nt: TGTGCCAGCTCGCCGGGGCGGGGCCCCGGTGGCTACACCTTC; cdr3_aa: CASSPGRGPGGYTF
d_call: TRBD1; v_call: TRBV9; clone_size: NA; j_call: TRBJ1-2; cdr3_nt: TGTGCCAGCAGCGTAGCAGGGGGACCGCTCTATGGCTACACCTTC; cdr3_aa: CASSVAGGPLYGYTF
d_call: TRBD2; v_call: TRBV11-2; clone_size: NA; j_call: TRBJ2-4; cdr3_nt: TGTGCCAGCAGCCTAACTAGCGTAGGAGCCAAAAACATTCAGTACTTC; cdr3_aa: CASSLTSVGAKNIQYF
d_call: TRBD2; v_call: TRBV30; clone_size: NA; j_call: TRBJ2-2; cdr3_nt: TGTGCCTGGAGGCCAAAGCGGGGGGTGGCCGGGGAGCTGTTTTTT; cdr3_aa: CAWRPKRGVAGELFF
d_call: TRBD1; v_call: TRBV30; clone_size: few; j_call: TRBJ2-1; cdr3_nt: TGTGCCTGGAGTACACCAGGGGGCCAACCATACAATGAGCAGTTCTTC; cdr3_aa: CAWSTPGGQPYNEQFF
d_call: TRBD1; v_call: TRBV7-2; clone_size: NA; j_call: TRBJ1-5; cdr3_nt: TGTGCCAGCAGCCTTACTAGGGGGCAGGGCCAGCCCCAGCATTTT; cdr3_aa: CASSLTRGQGQPQHF
d_call: NA; v_call: TRBV6-1; clone_size: NA; j_call: TRBJ1-2; cdr3_nt: TGTGCCAGCAGCCAACTTGGCTACACCTTC; cdr3_aa: CASSQLGYTF
d_call: NA; v_call: TRBV27; clone_size: NA; j_call: TRBJ1-1; cdr3_nt: TGTGCCAGCAGTTTAAAGACAGGTCCAAGCGTGATGAACACTGAAGCTTTCTTT; cdr3_aa: CASSLKTGPSVMNTEAFF
d_call: TRBD2; v_call: TRBV6-5; clone_size: few; j_call: TRBJ2-1; cdr3_nt: TGTGCCAGCAGTTCGAGGACTAGCGGGGGCCTTAGGGAGCAGTTCTTC; cdr3_aa: CASSSRTSGGLREQFF
d_call: NA; v_call: TRBV18; clone_size: NA; j_call: TRBJ2-1; cdr3_nt: TGTGCCAGCTCAACGGTAGCGGTTGAGCAGTTCTTC; cdr3_aa: CASSTVAVEQFF
d_call: NA; v_call: TRBV19; clone_size: once; j_call: TRBJ1-1; cdr3_nt: TGTGCCACCGGCCTAAACTTGGGCAGGGGACGAGGGCCTTACACTGAAGCTTTCTTT; cdr3_aa: CATGLNLGRGRGPYTEAFF
d_call: NA; v_call: TRBV11-2; clone_size: NA; j_call: TRBJ1-3; cdr3_nt: TGTGCCAGCAGCGCTGCCGGCGCGGCTGGAAACACCATATATTTT; cdr3_aa: CASSAAGAAGNTIYF
d_call: TRBD2; v_call: TRBV7-2; clone_size: once; j_call: TRBJ2-5; cdr3_nt: TGTGCCAGCAGCTTAGTCGGGGGGGAGACCCAGTACTTC; cdr3_aa: CASSLVGGETQYF
d_call: NA; v_call: TRBV4-2; clone_size: NA; j_call: TRBJ2-5; cdr3_nt: TGTGCCAGCAGCCAGGGGTTAGCGGATCAAGAGACCCAGTACTTC; cdr3_aa: CASSQGLADQETQYF
d_call: TRBD1; v_call: TRBV7-8; clone_size: once; j_call: TRBJ1-3; cdr3_nt: TGTGCCAGCAGCTCTACCTCCTTTGGACAGGCAGGAAACACCATATATTTT; cdr3_aa: CASSSTSFGQAGNTIYF
d_call: NA; v_call: TRBV5-1; clone_size: NA; j_call: TRBJ2-6; cdr3_nt: TGCGCCAGCAGCTTGGGTGAGGCCTCTGGGGCCAACGTCCTGACTTTC; cdr3_aa: CASSLGEASGANVLTF
d_call: TRBD1; v_call: TRBV18; clone_size: NA; j_call: TRBJ1-1; cdr3_nt: TGTGCCAGCTCACTAGCCGGGACAGGGGGTCTTGAAGCTTTCTTT; cdr3_aa: CASSLAGTGGLEAFF